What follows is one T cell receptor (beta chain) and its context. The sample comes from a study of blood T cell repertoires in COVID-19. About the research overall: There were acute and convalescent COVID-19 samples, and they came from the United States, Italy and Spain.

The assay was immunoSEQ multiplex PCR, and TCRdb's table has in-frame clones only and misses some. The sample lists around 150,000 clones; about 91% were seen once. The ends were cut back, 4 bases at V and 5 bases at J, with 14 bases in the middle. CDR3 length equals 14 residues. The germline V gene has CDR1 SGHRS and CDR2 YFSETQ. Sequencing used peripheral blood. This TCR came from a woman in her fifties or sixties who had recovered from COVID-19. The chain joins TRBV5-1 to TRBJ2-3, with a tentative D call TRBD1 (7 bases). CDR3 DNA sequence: TGCGCCAGCAGCCCGGGACAGACTAGAGATACGCAGTATTTT. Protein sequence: CASSPGQTRDTQYF.